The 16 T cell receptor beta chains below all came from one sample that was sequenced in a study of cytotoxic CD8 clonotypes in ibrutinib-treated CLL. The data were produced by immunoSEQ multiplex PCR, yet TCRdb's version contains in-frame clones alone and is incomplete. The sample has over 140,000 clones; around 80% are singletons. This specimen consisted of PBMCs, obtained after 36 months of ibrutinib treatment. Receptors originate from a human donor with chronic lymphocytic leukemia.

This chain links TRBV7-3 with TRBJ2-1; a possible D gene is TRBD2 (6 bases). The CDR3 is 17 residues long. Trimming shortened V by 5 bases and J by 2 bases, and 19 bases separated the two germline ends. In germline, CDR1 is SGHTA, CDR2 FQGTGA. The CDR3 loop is CASSLQTGPGAYNEQFF. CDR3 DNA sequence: TGTGCCAGCAGCCTCCAAACTGGGCCGGGAGCCTACAATGAGCAGTTCTTC.

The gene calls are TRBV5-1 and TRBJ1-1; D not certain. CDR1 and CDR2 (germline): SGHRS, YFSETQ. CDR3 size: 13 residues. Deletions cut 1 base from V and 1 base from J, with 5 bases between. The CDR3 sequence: CASSLWWNTEAFF. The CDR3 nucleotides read TGCGCCAGCAGCTTGTGGTGGAACACTGAAGCTTTCTTT.

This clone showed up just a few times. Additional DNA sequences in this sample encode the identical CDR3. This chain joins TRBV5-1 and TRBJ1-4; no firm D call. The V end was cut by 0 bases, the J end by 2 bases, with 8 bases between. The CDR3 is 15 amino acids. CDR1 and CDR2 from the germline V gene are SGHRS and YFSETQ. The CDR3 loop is CASSLAGSTNEKLFF. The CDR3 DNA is TGCGCCAGCAGCTTGGCAGGCTCTACTAATGAAAAACTGTTTTTT.

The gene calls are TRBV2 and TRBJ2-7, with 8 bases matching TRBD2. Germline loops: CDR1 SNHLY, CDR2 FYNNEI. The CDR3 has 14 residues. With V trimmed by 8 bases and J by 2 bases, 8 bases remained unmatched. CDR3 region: CASRRERGPYEQYF. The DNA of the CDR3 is TGTGCCAGCCGGAGGGAGCGGGGGCCCTACGAGCAGTACTTC.

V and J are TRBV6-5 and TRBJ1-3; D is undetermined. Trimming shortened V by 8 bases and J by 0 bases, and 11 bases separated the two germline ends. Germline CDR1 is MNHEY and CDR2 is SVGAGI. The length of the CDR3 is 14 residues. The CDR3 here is CASSAWSSGNTIYF. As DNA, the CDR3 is TGTGCCAGCTCGGCATGGAGCTCTGGAAACACCATATATTTT.

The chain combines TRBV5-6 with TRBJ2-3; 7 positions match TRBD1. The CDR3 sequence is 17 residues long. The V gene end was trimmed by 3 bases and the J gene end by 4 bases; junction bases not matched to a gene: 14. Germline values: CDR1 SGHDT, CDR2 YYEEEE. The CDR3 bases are TGTGCCAGCAGCTACTCTCCGACAGGGCGGAAGTCAGATACGCAGTATTTT. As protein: CASSYSPTGRKSDTQYF.

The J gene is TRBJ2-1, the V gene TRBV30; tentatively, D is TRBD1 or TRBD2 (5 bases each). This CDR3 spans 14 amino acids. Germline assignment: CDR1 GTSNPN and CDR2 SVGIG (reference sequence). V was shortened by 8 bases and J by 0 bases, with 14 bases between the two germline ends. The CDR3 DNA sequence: TGTGCCGGAACCCGGGACGGCTCCTACAATGAGCAGTTCTTC. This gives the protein CAGTRDGSYNEQFF.

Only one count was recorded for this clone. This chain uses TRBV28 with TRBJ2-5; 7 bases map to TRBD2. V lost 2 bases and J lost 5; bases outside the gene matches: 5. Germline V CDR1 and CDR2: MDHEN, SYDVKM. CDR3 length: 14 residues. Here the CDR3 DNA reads TGTGCCAGCAGTTTAGCGGGAGTTGGTGAGACCCAGTACTTC. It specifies CASSLAGVGETQYF.

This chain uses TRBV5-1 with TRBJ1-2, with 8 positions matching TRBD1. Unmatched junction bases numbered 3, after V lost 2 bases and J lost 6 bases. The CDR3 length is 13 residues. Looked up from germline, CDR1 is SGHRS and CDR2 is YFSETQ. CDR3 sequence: CASSLDRGHGYTF. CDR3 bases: TGCGCCAGCAGCTTAGACAGGGGTCATGGCTACACCTTC.

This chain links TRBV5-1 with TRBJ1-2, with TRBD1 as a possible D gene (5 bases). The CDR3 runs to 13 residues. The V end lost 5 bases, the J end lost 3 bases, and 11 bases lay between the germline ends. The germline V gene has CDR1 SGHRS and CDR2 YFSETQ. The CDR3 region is CASSQQEYYGYTF. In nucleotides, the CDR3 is TGCGCCAGCAGTCAACAGGAGTACTATGGCTACACCTTC.

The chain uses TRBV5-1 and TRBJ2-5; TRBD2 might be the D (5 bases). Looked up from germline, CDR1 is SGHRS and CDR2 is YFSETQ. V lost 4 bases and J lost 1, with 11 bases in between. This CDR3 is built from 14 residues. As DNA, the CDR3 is TGCGCCAGCAGCGCTGGACTGATCCAAGAGACCCAGTACTTC. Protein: CASSAGLIQETQYF.

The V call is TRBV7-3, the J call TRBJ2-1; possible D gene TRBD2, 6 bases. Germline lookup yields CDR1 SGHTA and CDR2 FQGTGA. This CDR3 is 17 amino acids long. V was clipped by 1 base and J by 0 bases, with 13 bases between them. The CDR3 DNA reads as TGTGCCAGCAGCTTAAAAGGGGTTAGCGGCTCCTACAATGAGCAGTTCTTC. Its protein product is CASSLKGVSGSYNEQFF. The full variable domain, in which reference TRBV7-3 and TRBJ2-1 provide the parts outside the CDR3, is GAGVSQTPSNKVTEKGKYVELRCDPISGHTALYWYRQSLGQGPEFLIYFQGTGAADDSGLPNDRFFAVRPEGSVSTLKIQRTERGDSAVYLCASSLKGVSGSYNEQFFGPGTRLTVL.

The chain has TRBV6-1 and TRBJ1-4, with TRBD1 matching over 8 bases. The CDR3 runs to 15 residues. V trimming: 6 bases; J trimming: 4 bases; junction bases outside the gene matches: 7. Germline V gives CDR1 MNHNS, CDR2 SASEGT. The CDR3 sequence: CASRGQGAGNEKLFF. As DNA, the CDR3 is TGTGCCAGCAGGGGTCAGGGGGCTGGTAATGAAAAACTGTTTTTT.

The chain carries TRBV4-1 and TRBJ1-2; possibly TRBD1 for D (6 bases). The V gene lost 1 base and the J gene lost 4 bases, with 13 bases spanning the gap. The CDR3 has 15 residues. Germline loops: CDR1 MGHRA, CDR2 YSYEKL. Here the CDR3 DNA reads TGCGCCAGCAGCCAAGGCCAGGGGAAGACCTATGGCTACACCTTC. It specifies CASSQGQGKTYGYTF.

The CDR3 region is CASSLGLAVHYEQYF. The CDR3 DNA reads as TGTGCCAGCAGCTTAGGGCTAGCGGTACACTACGAGCAGTACTTC. The chain joins TRBV11-2 to TRBJ2-7; 7 bases are shared with TRBD2. The germline V gene encodes CDR1 SGHAT and CDR2 FQNNGV. J gave up 3 bases and V 1 base, and 6 bases lay outside the gene matches. This CDR3 comprises 15 residues.

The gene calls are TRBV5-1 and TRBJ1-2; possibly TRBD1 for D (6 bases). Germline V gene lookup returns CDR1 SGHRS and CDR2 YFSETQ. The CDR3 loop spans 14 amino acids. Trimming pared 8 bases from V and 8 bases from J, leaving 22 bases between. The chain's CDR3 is CASRVSGAVEGYTF. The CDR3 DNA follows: TGCGCCAGTCGGGTATCAGGGGCTGTGGAGGGCTACACCTTC.